The 7 T cell receptor beta chains below come from one sample, sequenced in a study of shared T cell receptors in the human thymus. Here immunoSEQ multiplex PCR was the method, and the copy in TCRdb shows in-frame clones only, minus some. This sample has 650,000 to 950,000 clones, with roughly 85% found just once. The same sample was also used in a study of human thymus T cells.

Sequencing was performed on thymocytes. The receptor set was obtained from a girl under two years old with a congenital heart defect.

The J gene is TRBJ1-1, the V gene TRBV19; possible D gene TRBD1, 6 bases. The V end lost 10 bases, the J end lost 1 base, and 10 bases lay between the germline ends. This CDR3 is built from 12 residues. CDR1 is LNHDA, CDR2 SQIVND, per germline (reference sequence). CDR3 sequence reads: CATKGENTEAFF. CDR3 nucleotide sequence: TGTGCCACTAAGGGGGAGAACACTGAAGCTTTCTTT.

V is TRBV9 and J is TRBJ1-4; maybe TRBD1 (5 bases). CDR1 is SGDLS, CDR2 YYNGEE, per germline. V was cut by 0 bases and J by 2 bases, with 8 bases left in between. The CDR3 spans 15 residues. CDR3 loop: CASSVGAGTNEKLFF. The CDR3 bases are TGTGCCAGCAGCGTAGGGGCAGGGACTAATGAAAAACTGTTTTTT.

The J gene is TRBJ2-1, the V gene TRBV27; possibly TRBD2 for D (6 bases). This CDR3 has 15 residues. Germline assignment: CDR1 MNHEY and CDR2 SMNVEV (reference sequence). V lost 7 bases to trimming and J lost 0 bases, with 13 bases between them. The CDR3 region is CASTYFGGSYNEQFF. The CDR3, as DNA: TGTGCCAGCACCTACTTCGGGGGCTCCTACAATGAGCAGTTCTTC.

J is TRBJ1-1 and V is TRBV5-4; TRBD1 agrees at 8 bases. CDR1 is SGHNT and CDR2 is YYREEE in the germline V gene (reference sequence). The CDR3 is made up of 14 amino acids. With 4 bases clipped from V and 0 bases from J, the junction kept 2 bases outside the gene matches. As DNA, the CDR3 is TGTGCCAGCAGCATGACAGGGGTGAACACTGAAGCTTTCTTT. It yields the protein CASSMTGVNTEAFF.

Remarks on this clone: Other DNA sequences in the sample encode the same CDR3. The chain joins TRBV27 to TRBJ1-4; 7 positions match TRBD1. The CDR3 runs to 14 residues. Germline CDR1 reads MNHEY; CDR2 reads SMNVEV (reference sequence). V dropped 3 bases and J dropped 2; count of bases not matched to a gene: 0. The chain's CDR3 is CASSLTGTNEKLFF. The CDR3 coding sequence is TGTGCCAGCAGTTTGACAGGGACTAATGAAAAACTGTTTTTT.

As DNA, the CDR3 is TGTGCCAGCAGCCCGGGGACAGCACAGTACAATGAGCAGTTCTTC. As protein: CASSPGTAQYNEQFF. The rearrangement uses TRBV5-4 and TRBJ2-1; 7 positions match TRBD1. Per the germline V gene, CDR1 is SGHNT and CDR2 is YYREEE (reference sequence). V trimming: 4 bases; J trimming: 4 bases; junction bases outside the gene matches: 8. The CDR3 has 15 residues.

In DNA, the CDR3 is TGTGCCAGCAGTTACTCGGACAGGAACTACGAGCAGTACTTC. It is translated as CASSYSDRNYEQYF. The chain couples TRBV6-6 to TRBJ2-7; the match to TRBD1 covers 7 bases. The CDR3 spans 14 residues. V shed 0 bases, J shed 3 bases, and the junction held 2 bases outside the gene matches. CDR1 MNHNY and CDR2 SVGAGI come from the germline V gene (reference sequence).